This is a list of T cell receptor beta chains from one sample in a study of T cells in Graves' hyperthyroidism and ophthalmopathy. TCRdb re-analysed the multiplex PCR reads in MiXCR, keeping a single row per CDR3 protein. The table includes approximately 490,000 distinct CDR3 sequences, about 22% detected once. Sequencing was done on a sample of blood. All receptors derive from a woman in her sixties or seventies with Graves' ophthalmopathy. The CDR3 runs from the conserved cysteine through the conserved F or W. Each record gives: D gene, J gene, clone size, V gene, CDR3 DNA, CDR3 protein. A D gene is named only where the DNA matches it firmly. Size is omitted from some rows. Given values are once, few, many or a class for expanded clones.

D: TRBD1
J: TRBJ1-1
size: few
V: TRBV3-1
DNA: TGTGCCAGCAGCCAAGGCGGGGACAGGGCGGGTTTCTTT
CDR3: CASSQGGDRAGFF

D: -
J: TRBJ1-2
size: few
V: TRBV20-1
DNA: TGCAGTGCGGACCGGGGGATCTATGGCTACACCTTC
CDR3: CSADRGIYGYTF

D: TRBD1
J: TRBJ1-1
size: -
V: TRBV29-1
DNA: TGCAGCGTTATGCAGGGGGAAACTGAAGCTTTCTTT
CDR3: CSVMQGETEAFF

D: -
J: TRBJ1-2
size: -
V: TRBV6-2/TRBV6-3
DNA: TGTGCCAGCAGCCCACCGGACAGTTCTTCCGGCTACACCTTC
CDR3: CASSPPDSSSGYTF

D: TRBD2
J: TRBJ2-1
size: -
V: TRBV7-9
DNA: TGTGCCAGCAGCCGAGCTAGCGGGAGCTACAATGAGCAGTTCTTC
CDR3: CASSRASGSYNEQFF

D: TRBD1
J: TRBJ1-2
size: -
V: TRBV5-1
DNA: TGCGCCAGCAGCCCCGGACAGGAAGACTACACCTTC
CDR3: CASSPGQEDYTF

D: -
J: TRBJ2-2
size: few
V: TRBV20-1
DNA: TGCAGTGCTAGAGATCCGATCGGGGAGCTGTTTTTT
CDR3: CSARDPIGELFF

D: TRBD1
J: TRBJ1-4
size: -
V: TRBV5-1
DNA: TGCGCCAGCAGCTACCAGGGACAGCTTGGAAATGAAAAACTGTTTTTT
CDR3: CASSYQGQLGNEKLFF

D: -
J: TRBJ2-7
size: few
V: TRBV28
DNA: TGTGCCAGCAGTTTAACTCGACAGACCTACGAGCAGTACTTC
CDR3: CASSLTRQTYEQYF

D: -
J: TRBJ2-7
size: -
V: TRBV12-3/TRBV12-4
DNA: TGTGCCAGCCGGGACTGGTCGGTCTTCGAGCAGTACTTC
CDR3: CASRDWSVFEQYF

D: TRBD1
J: TRBJ2-1
size: few
V: TRBV10-3
DNA: TGTGCCATCATGGGCCAAGGGGGCGAGCAGTTCTTC
CDR3: CAIMGQGGEQFF

D: -
J: TRBJ1-3
size: few
V: TRBV6-1
DNA: TGTGCCAGCAGTTCTAGGACTGTAAGAACCTCTGGAAACACCATATATTTT
CDR3: CASSSRTVRTSGNTIYF

D: -
J: TRBJ2-7
size: many
V: TRBV30
DNA: TGTGCCTGGACGCCTCCGGGACCCGCGCTGCAGTACTTC
CDR3: CAWTPPGPALQYF

D: TRBD1
J: TRBJ1-2
size: -
V: TRBV24-1
DNA: TGTGCCACCAGTGCCAGGACAGGGCCGTTATCCTATGGCTACACCTTC
CDR3: CATSARTGPLSYGYTF

D: -
J: TRBJ1-6
size: few
V: TRBV5-8
DNA: TGTGCCAGCACCGCGGGTAGGGGGTTCGATGCCCTCCACTTT
CDR3: CASTAGRGFDALHF

D: -
J: TRBJ2-1
size: few
V: TRBV7-3
DNA: TGTGCCAGCAGCTTAATGGACGGGAAGAGCTACAATGAGCAGTTCTTC
CDR3: CASSLMDGKSYNEQFF

D: -
J: TRBJ1-1
size: many
V: TRBV12-3/TRBV12-4
DNA: TGTGCCAGCAGGAAAGGAACTGAAGCTTTCTTT
CDR3: CASRKGTEAFF

D: -
J: TRBJ1-1
size: many
V: TRBV20-1
DNA: TGCAGTGCTAGAGCTACCGGGACCAAAGCTTTCTTT
CDR3: CSARATGTKAFF

D: -
J: TRBJ1-1
size: many
V: TRBV2
DNA: TGTGCCAGCAGTGAGGGCAGAATGAACACTGAAGCTTTCTTT
CDR3: CASSEGRMNTEAFF

D: TRBD2
J: TRBJ2-1
size: many
V: TRBV27
DNA: TGTGCCAGCAGTTTCAAGGGTTGGCGACTAGCGGGAAACAATGAGCAGTTCTTC
CDR3: CASSFKGWRLAGNNEQFF

D: -
J: TRBJ1-1
size: few
V: TRBV6-1
DNA: TGTGCCAGCAGTGACGGGACGGGATATTCAGCTTTCTTT
CDR3: CASSDGTGYSAFF

D: -
J: TRBJ1-2
size: few
V: TRBV6-5
DNA: TGTGCCAGCAGTTACTCGCACAATTCTAACTATGGCTACACCTTC
CDR3: CASSYSHNSNYGYTF

D: TRBD1
J: TRBJ1-2
size: -
V: TRBV12-5
DNA: TGTGCTAGTGGTTTGGGGGGACAGGGTTTCTATGGCTACACCTTC
CDR3: CASGLGGQGFYGYTF

D: TRBD1
J: TRBJ1-1
size: -
V: TRBV18
DNA: TGTGCCAGCTCACCGAGGGACAGGGCGATTGAAGCTTTCTTT
CDR3: CASSPRDRAIEAFF

D: -
J: TRBJ1-4
size: -
V: TRBV15
DNA: TGTGCCACCAGCAGAGATGTACGTCTCGGGGAAAAACTGTTTTTT
CDR3: CATSRDVRLGEKLFF

D: -
J: TRBJ2-3
size: -
V: TRBV20-1
DNA: TGCAGTGGCCGCGGGACTTCTCTCGGAGTTGGCACAGATACGCAGTATTTT
CDR3: CSGRGTSLGVGTDTQYF

D: -
J: TRBJ2-5
size: few
V: TRBV29-1
DNA: TGCAGCGTTCAACAGCATGCCCAAGAGACCCAGTACTTC
CDR3: CSVQQHAQETQYF

D: TRBD2
J: TRBJ2-7
size: -
V: TRBV11-3
DNA: TGTGCCAGCAGCTTAGGAGGCGGGAGCGACTACGAGCAGTACTTC
CDR3: CASSLGGGSDYEQYF

D: -
J: TRBJ2-7
size: -
V: TRBV20-1
DNA: TGCAGTGCTAGAGATCTTGTGGCGGGACCCTACGAGCAGTACTTC
CDR3: CSARDLVAGPYEQYF

D: -
J: TRBJ1-1
size: few
V: TRBV12-3/TRBV12-4
DNA: TGTGCCAGCAGTTTTACCCAAGAACGCACTGAAGCTTTCTTT
CDR3: CASSFTQERTEAFF

D: TRBD1
J: TRBJ2-2
size: few
V: TRBV25-1
DNA: TGTGCCAGCACCGGGACAGGGGGCTACACCGGGGAGCTGTTTTTT
CDR3: CASTGTGGYTGELFF

D: TRBD1
J: TRBJ1-1
size: few
V: TRBV7-9
DNA: TGTGCCAGCAGCGTCGGGACAGAAAACACTGAAGCTTTCTTT
CDR3: CASSVGTENTEAFF

D: TRBD2
J: TRBJ2-2
size: -
V: TRBV20-1
DNA: TGCAGTGCTAAGACCCAGCGGGGGAACACCGGGGAGCTGTTTTTT
CDR3: CSAKTQRGNTGELFF

D: -
J: TRBJ2-7
size: -
V: TRBV6-1
DNA: TGTGCCAGCAGTGAAGTTGCTAGCGCCGAGCAGTACTTC
CDR3: CASSEVASAEQYF

D: TRBD2
J: TRBJ2-7
size: many
V: TRBV20-1
DNA: TGCAGTGCTAGAGGACTAGCGTATACCTACGAGCAGTACTTC
CDR3: CSARGLAYTYEQYF

D: -
J: TRBJ2-3
size: few
V: TRBV7-9
DNA: TGTGCCAGCAGACCCGGCCCCCACAGGAGCAGCACAGATACGCAGTATTTT
CDR3: CASRPGPHRSSTDTQYF

D: -
J: TRBJ1-2
size: few
V: TRBV20-1
DNA: TGCAGTGCTAGATGGCAGGGATATGGCTACACCTTC
CDR3: CSARWQGYGYTF

D: -
J: TRBJ1-2
size: -
V: TRBV5-1
DNA: TGCGCCAGCAGCTTGGCGGTTGGGAGGGTCGGCTACACCTTC
CDR3: CASSLAVGRVGYTF